These T cell receptor beta chains were read from a single sample in a study of blood T cell repertoires in COVID-19. Here immunoSEQ multiplex PCR was the method, and the copy in TCRdb shows in-frame clones only, minus some. Here the sample spans 260,000 or so clones, more than 80% being singletons. Sequencing was performed on peripheral blood. The receptor source for this set is a woman aged 80 or over with COVID-19, enrolled during active disease. Each CDR3 is given with its conserved first and last residue. The D gene is left open where the match is weak. The size of a clone is reported for some rows only, either as once, few or many, or as a class for expanded clones.

CASSLAGRGTDTQYF	TGTGCCAGCAGTCTGGCGGGGCGGGGCACAGATACGCAGTATTTT	TRBV3-1/TRBV3-2	-	-	TRBJ2-3
CASSLDSGDNQPQHF	TGCGCCAGCAGCTTGGACAGCGGGGACAATCAGCCCCAGCATTTT	TRBV5-1	-	-	TRBJ1-5
CASSIATRGNTEAFF	TGTGCCAGTAGTATAGCTACAAGGGGAAACACTGAAGCTTTCTTT	TRBV19	-	-	TRBJ1-1
CASSYSSGEAEAFF	TGTGCCAGCAGTTACTCTTCGGGGGAGGCTGAAGCTTTCTTT	TRBV6-6	-	-	TRBJ1-1
CASSPQTGSYEQYF	TGTGCCAGTAGTCCCCAGACAGGGTCTTACGAGCAGTACTTC	TRBV19	TRBD1	-	TRBJ2-7
CASSQGAIETQYF	TGTGCCAGCAGCCAAGGGGCCATAGAGACCCAGTACTTC	TRBV14	-	-	TRBJ2-5
CASSETGGLAKNIQYF	TGTGCCAGCAGTGAGACAGGGGGACTAGCCAAAAACATTCAGTACTTC	TRBV7-2	TRBD1	-	TRBJ2-4
CATSEVDKTTGELFF	TGTGCCACCAGTGAAGTGGACAAGACCACCGGGGAGCTGTTTTTT	TRBV24-1	-	few	TRBJ2-2
CASSPHYQNEQFF	TGTGCCAGCAGCCCCCACTATCAGAATGAGCAGTTCTTC	TRBV7-2	-	-	TRBJ2-1
CASSRLAGDTGELFF	TGTGCCAGCAGTAGACTAGCGGGGGACACCGGGGAGCTGTTTTTT	TRBV2	TRBD2	-	TRBJ2-2
CASRGQGEGTQYF	TGTGCCAGCAGGGGACAGGGAGAGGGGACCCAGTACTTC	TRBV7-9	TRBD1	-	TRBJ2-5
CASSLAGSGQPQHF	TGTGCCAGCAGCTTGGCCGGGTCCGGGCAGCCCCAGCATTTT	TRBV5-4	-	-	TRBJ1-5
CASSDSGPGGSSPLHF	TGTGCCAGCAGTGACTCCGGACCCGGGGGAAGTTCACCCCTCCACTTT	TRBV6-4	-	-	TRBJ1-6
CASTTPGGAPYEQFF	TGTGCCAGTACTACTCCAGGGGGCGCCCCTTATGAGCAGTTCTTC	TRBV19	TRBD1	few	TRBJ2-1
CASRDPGVRYGYTF	TGTGCCAGCAGGGATCCGGGGGTACGATATGGCTACACCTTC	TRBV3-1/TRBV3-2	-	-	TRBJ1-2
CASSLSSLAYEQYF	TGTGCCAGCAGTCTAAGCTCTCTAGCTTACGAGCAGTACTTC	TRBV27	-	-	TRBJ2-7
CASSLWRGGYETENIQYF	TGTGCCAGCAGCTTGTGGCGCGGGGGATATGAAACGGAAAACATTCAGTACTTC	TRBV5-4	TRBD2	-	TRBJ2-4
CSGQSGIGTGELFF	TGCAGCGGCCAAAGCGGGATTGGCACCGGGGAGCTGTTTTTT	TRBV29-1	TRBD2	-	TRBJ2-2
CASSGGWGTEAFF	TGCGCCAGCAGCGGAGGATGGGGCACTGAAGCTTTCTTT	TRBV5-1	-	-	TRBJ1-1
CASSLGGAPRETQYF	TGCGCCAGCAGCTTAGGGGGGGCGCCACGGGAGACCCAGTACTTC	TRBV5-1	-	-	TRBJ2-5
CASSPRGGLSTDTQYF	TGTGCCAGCAGCCCTCGGGGGGGCCTTAGCACAGATACGCAGTATTTT	TRBV5-6	TRBD2	-	TRBJ2-3
CASSFRQGDYGYTF	TGTGCCAGCAGCTTCAGACAGGGGGACTATGGCTACACCTTC	TRBV5-5	TRBD1	-	TRBJ1-2
CASSLEQVVGYTF	TGTGCCAGCAGCTTAGAACAGGTGGTTGGCTACACCTTC	TRBV7-9	-	-	TRBJ1-2
CATSDSTDTQYF	TGTGCCACCAGTGATTCAACAGATACGCAGTATTTT	TRBV24-1	-	-	TRBJ2-3
CASSYFQTGYVTQYF	TGTGCCAGCAGTTACTTCCAGACGGGATATGTGACCCAGTACTTC	TRBV6-2/TRBV6-3	-	-	TRBJ2-5
CASRQGAGEKLFF	TGCGCCAGCCGACAGGGGGCGGGTGAAAAACTGTTTTTT	TRBV5-1	TRBD1	-	TRBJ1-4
CASSLRGAGNEQFF	TGTGCCAGCAGCTTGAGGGGCGCTGGGAATGAGCAGTTCTTC	TRBV5-6	-	-	TRBJ2-1
CATSSRSGTGVEQYF	TGTGCCACCAGCAGTAGATCCGGGACAGGGGTCGAGCAGTACTTC	TRBV15	TRBD1	-	TRBJ2-7
CASSVSGYYGYTF	TGTGCCAGCAGCGTTTCAGGGTACTATGGCTACACCTTC	TRBV9	-	-	TRBJ1-2
CASSSRTSGGTAPFF	TGTGCCAGCAGCTCAAGGACTAGCGGGGGGACTGCGCCGTTCTTC	TRBV7-2	TRBD2	-	TRBJ2-1
CASSLAVYNEQFF	TGTGCCAGCAGCTTAGCGGTCTACAATGAGCAGTTCTTC	TRBV7-3	-	-	TRBJ2-1
CASSYKGLDTGELFF	TGTGCCAGCAGCTATAAGGGACTAGACACCGGGGAGCTGTTTTTT	TRBV7-9	TRBD2	-	TRBJ2-2
CAISESSYGYTF	TGTGCCATCAGTGAGTCCTCCTATGGCTACACCTTC	TRBV10-3	-	-	TRBJ1-2
CASSLMGRDQGNSPLHF	TGTGCCAGTAGTCTTATGGGCCGGGACCAGGGGAATTCACCCCTCCACTTT	TRBV19	-	-	TRBJ1-6
CASSLAGNEQFF	TGTGCCAGCAGTCTAGCGGGGAATGAGCAGTTCTTC	TRBV28	TRBD2	-	TRBJ2-1
CASSPPGTGGYNEQFF	TGTGCCAGCTCACCTCCCGGGACAGGGGGCTACAATGAGCAGTTCTTC	TRBV18	TRBD1	-	TRBJ2-1
CASSQDYLSTDTQYF	TGTGCCAGCAGTCAGGACTACCTCAGCACAGATACGCAGTATTTT	TRBV7-2	-	-	TRBJ2-3
CATSDRKASGKINEQFF	TGTGCCACCAGTGATCGTAAGGCTAGCGGGAAAATCAATGAGCAGTTCTTC	TRBV24-1	TRBD2	-	TRBJ2-1
CSVIREAYQETQYF	TGCAGCGTAATCAGGGAAGCGTACCAAGAGACCCAGTACTTC	TRBV29-1	-	-	TRBJ2-5
CASSGQGLTGANVLTF	TGTGCCAGTTCCGGACAGGGGTTAACTGGGGCCAACGTCCTGACTTTC	TRBV27	TRBD1	-	TRBJ2-6
CASSEAGGLNQPQHF	TGTGCCAGCAGTGAGGCAGGGGGCCTCAATCAGCCCCAGCATTTT	TRBV6-4	TRBD1	once	TRBJ1-5
CSVGGGNQPQHF	TGCAGCGTTGGGGGGGGAAATCAGCCCCAGCATTTT	TRBV29-1	-	-	TRBJ1-5
CASSLTLSSYEQYF	TGTGCCAGCAGCTTAACGCTAAGCTCCTACGAGCAGTACTTC	TRBV7-2	-	-	TRBJ2-7
CASSPLEGTYNEQFF	TGTGCCAGCTCCCCATTAGAGGGTACCTACAATGAGCAGTTCTTC	TRBV18	-	few	TRBJ2-1
CASSYGTSGNTGELFF	TGCGCCAGCAGCTACGGGACTAGCGGGAACACCGGGGAGCTGTTTTTT	TRBV5-1	TRBD2	once	TRBJ2-2
CASSLLEGAVGQPQHF	TGTGCCAGCAGCTTGTTGGAGGGGGCGGTGGGTCAGCCCCAGCATTTT	TRBV5-5	TRBD1	once	TRBJ1-5
CASSLAYRAAGYTF	TGTGCCAGCAGCTTAGCGTACAGGGCCGCGGGCTACACCTTC	TRBV7-8	-	-	TRBJ1-2
CASSLASGFSDTQYF	TGTGCCAGCAGCTTGGCTAGCGGGTTTTCAGATACGCAGTATTTT	TRBV7-6	TRBD2	once	TRBJ2-3